Following are 17 T cell receptor beta chains from one sample sequenced in a study of a mutant IDH1 vaccine in newly diagnosed glioma. For these TCRs, the target antigens are not known. Generated by immunoSEQ multiplex PCR, the TCRdb table keeps only in-frame clones and is missing some. The sample lists fewer than 150,000 clones, roughly nine tenths occurring once. Time point noted: week 11, during vaccination. In every dose of vaccine, 300 ug of mutant IDH1 20-mer peptide was given alongside topical imiquimod. Sample: PBMCs, taken from a glioma patient whose treatment included an IDH1 peptide vaccine. The origin of the receptors is a woman aged 50 to 60 with glioma.

The rearrangement joins TRBV6-6 to TRBJ1-1; D may be TRBD1 (6 bases). Germline-derived CDR1 and CDR2 are MNHNY and SVGAGI (reference sequence). Trimming pared 5 bases from V and 4 bases from J, leaving 14 bases between. This CDR3 region has 14 residues. In nucleotides, the CDR3 is TGTGCCAGCAGTGGAGGGGGGGGAGGCACTGAAGCTTTCTTT. Amino acid sequence: CASSGGGGGTEAFF.

This clone was seen only a few times. This sequence joins TRBV29-1 and TRBJ2-7; D may be TRBD2 (5 bases). Germline lookup yields CDR1 SQVTM and CDR2 ANQGSEA. Between the trimmed V and J ends, which lost 6 bases and 6 bases, there was a span of 12 bases. The CDR3 consists of 11 residues. The CDR3 is CSVGVPGEQYF. The DNA of the CDR3 is TGCAGCGTCGGGGTGCCCGGCGAGCAGTACTTC.

The chain links TRBV5-4 to TRBJ2-1; D is possibly TRBD2 (6 bases). Germline-derived CDR1 and CDR2 are SGHNT and YYREEE (reference sequence). This CDR3 comprises 15 residues. The germline V and J ends were trimmed by 1 base and 7 bases, with 15 bases remaining between them. The CDR3 sequence: CASSLPGTGRNEQFF. CDR3 nucleotide sequence: TGTGCCAGCAGCTTGCCCGGGACTGGGAGGAATGAGCAGTTCTTC.

The V call is TRBV7-6, the J call TRBJ2-5; 7 nucleotides line up with TRBD1. V was clipped by 1 base and J by 5 bases; unmatched bases: 7. Germline CDR1 and CDR2: SGHVS and FNYEAQ. The CDR3 extends over 15 amino acids. This CDR3 reads CASSLEVGGRETQYF. In DNA form, the CDR3 reads TGTGCCAGCAGCTTAGAAGTAGGGGGCAGGGAGACCCAGTACTTC.

This chain connects TRBV7-8 to TRBJ1-4; perhaps TRBD1 as D (5 bases). The V end was cut by 1 base, the J end by 1 base, with 10 bases between. From germline, CDR1 is SGHVS and CDR2 FQNEAQ. The CDR3 has 16 residues. CDR3 coding DNA: TGTGCCAGCAGCTTAGGACAGTTAGAAACTAATGAAAAACTGTTTTTT. The encoded protein is CASSLGQLETNEKLFF.

This clone was recorded only once. The chain combines TRBV30 with TRBJ2-2; perhaps TRBD1 as D (5 bases). The germline V gene encodes CDR1 GTSNPN and CDR2 SVGIG (reference sequence). Trimming removed 3 bases from V and 4 bases from J, with 6 bases in between. There are 12 residues in the CDR3. This CDR3 reads CAWRQATGELFF. The CDR3 nucleotides are TGTGCCTGGAGACAGGCCACCGGGGAGCTGTTTTTT.

This chain joins TRBV18 and TRBJ2-7; no definite D call. Germline V lookup: CDR1 KGHSH, CDR2 LQKENI. This CDR3 has 12 residues. Trimming pared 3 bases from V and 1 base from J, leaving 4 bases between. CDR3 in amino acids: CASSPVSYEQYF. CDR3 nucleotide sequence: TGTGCCAGCTCACCCGTTTCCTACGAGCAGTACTTC.

The chain is built from TRBV28 and TRBJ2-5; 8 bases are shared with TRBD2. Germline CDR1 and CDR2: MDHEN and SYDVKM. V lost 6 bases, J lost 5 bases, and 8 bases stayed unmatched. This CDR3 has 14 amino acids. The CDR3 region has the DNA TGTGCCAGCAGCCCTTCCGGGAGGGAGGAGACCCAGTACTTC. It yields the protein CASSPSGREETQYF.

Only a few counts were recorded for this clone. The CDR3 reads CASGRTAYAYGYTF. The CDR3 coding sequence is TGTGCCAGCGGGAGGACAGCCTACGCCTATGGCTACACCTTC. V gene TRBV6-1 combines with J gene TRBJ1-2, with D perhaps TRBD1 (6 bases). The germline CDR1 and CDR2 sequences are MNHNS and SASEGT. This CDR3 spans 14 amino acids. Trimming removed 8 bases from V and 4 bases from J, with 17 bases in between.

The chain recombines TRBV30 with TRBJ1-5; a weak D match, TRBD1 (5 bases). Germline loops: CDR1 GTSNPN, CDR2 SVGIG (reference sequence). Trimming removed 5 bases from V and 6 bases from J, with 17 bases in between. The CDR3 is 14 residues long. CDR3 bases: TGTGCCTGGGGTACCTTCGGGGGAAGTCAGCCCCAGCATTTT. Amino acid sequence: CAWGTFGGSQPQHF.

The chain has TRBV9 and TRBJ1-1, with D unresolved. CDR1 is SGDLS, CDR2 YYNGEE, per germline. The CDR3 covers 16 residues. Trimming removed 0 bases at V and 3 bases at J, with 15 bases between. The CDR3 DNA is TGTGCCAGCAGCGTAGGAGTGGCACGGTATGACACTGAAGCTTTCTTT. Its protein product is CASSVGVARYDTEAFF.

The J gene is TRBJ1-5, the V gene TRBV28; 7 bases map to TRBD1. The CDR3 covers 15 residues. Unmatched junction bases numbered 11, after V lost 3 bases and J lost 9 bases. From germline, CDR1 is MDHEN and CDR2 SYDVKM. As DNA, the CDR3 is TGTGCCAGCAGTTTGCGGCGGACAGGCCAAAGGCCCCAGCATTTT. This translates into CASSLRRTGQRPQHF.

V gene TRBV5-1 combines with J gene TRBJ1-4, with D maybe TRBD1 (6 bases). Trimming left V 0 bases short and J 7 bases short, with 10 bases between. CDR1 and CDR2 from the germline V gene are SGHRS and YFSETQ. The CDR3 sequence is 14 residues long. The CDR3 sequence is CASSLEGGGEKLFF. For the CDR3, the DNA is TGCGCCAGCAGCTTGGAGGGGGGTGGTGAAAAACTGTTTTTT. Full variable domain (outside the CDR3, taken from reference TRBV5-1 and TRBJ1-4): KAGVTQTPRYLIKTRGQQVTLSCSPISGHRSVSWYQQTPGQGLQFLFEYFSETQRNKGNFPGRFSGRQFSNSRSEMNVSTLELGDSALYLCASSLEGGGEKLFFGSGTQLSVL.

V and J are TRBV5-6 and TRBJ2-1, with TRBD2 matching 7 bases. Germline loops: CDR1 SGHDT, CDR2 YYEEEE. V shed 0 bases, J shed 10 bases, and the junction held 7 bases outside the gene matches. This CDR3 has 14 amino acids. CDR3 coding DNA: TGTGCCAGCAGCTTGGGCACTAGCGATGGCGAGCAGTTCTTC. Translating it yields CASSLGTSDGEQFF.

The rearrangement joins TRBV6-5 to TRBJ1-1; D is unresolved. V was shortened by 0 bases and J by 0 bases, with 8 bases between the two germline ends. The length of the CDR3 is 15 residues. Germline CDR1 is MNHEY and CDR2 is SVGAGI. The CDR3 nucleotides read TGTGCCAGCAGTTACTCGGACGGTATGAACACTGAAGCTTTCTTT. Protein: CASSYSDGMNTEAFF.

This chain uses TRBV6-1 with TRBJ2-5; tentatively, D is TRBD2 (6 bases). The germline CDR1 and CDR2 sequences are MNHNS and SASEGT. The CDR3 length is 14 residues. Between the trimmed V and J ends, which lost 2 bases and 1 base, there was a span of 8 bases. CDR3 residues: CASSERRGQETQYF. The CDR3 bases are TGTGCCAGCAGTGAAAGGAGGGGCCAAGAGACCCAGTACTTC.

This clone was recorded once. The gene calls are TRBV30 and TRBJ2-7; D is tentatively TRBD1 or TRBD2 (5 bases each). Deletions cut 7 bases from V and 2 bases from J, with 15 bases between. Germline assignment: CDR1 GTSNPN and CDR2 SVGIG (reference sequence). The CDR3 is 13 amino acids. For the CDR3, the DNA is TGTGCCTTTGGGGCCGGGGAACCCTACGAGCAGTACTTC. Translating it yields CAFGAGEPYEQYF.